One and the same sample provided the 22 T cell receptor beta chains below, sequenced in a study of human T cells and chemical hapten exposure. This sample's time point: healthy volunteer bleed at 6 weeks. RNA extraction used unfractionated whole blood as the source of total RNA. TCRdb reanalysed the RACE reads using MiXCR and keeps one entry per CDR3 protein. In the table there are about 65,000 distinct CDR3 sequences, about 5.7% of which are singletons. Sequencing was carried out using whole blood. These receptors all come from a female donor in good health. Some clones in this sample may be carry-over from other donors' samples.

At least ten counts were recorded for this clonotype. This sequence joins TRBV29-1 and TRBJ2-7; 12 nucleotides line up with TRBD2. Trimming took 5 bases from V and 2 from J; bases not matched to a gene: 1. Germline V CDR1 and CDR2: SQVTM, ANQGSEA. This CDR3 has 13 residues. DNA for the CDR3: TGCAGCGTTAGGACTAGCGGGACCTACGAGCAGTACTTC. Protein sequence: CSVRTSGTYEQYF.

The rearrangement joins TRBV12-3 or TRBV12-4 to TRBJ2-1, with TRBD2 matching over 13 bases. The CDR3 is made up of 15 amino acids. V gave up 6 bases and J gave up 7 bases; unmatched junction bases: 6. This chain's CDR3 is CASSRTSGSSNEQFF. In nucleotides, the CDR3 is TGTGCCAGCAGCAGGACTAGCGGGAGTTCGAATGAGCAGTTCTTC.

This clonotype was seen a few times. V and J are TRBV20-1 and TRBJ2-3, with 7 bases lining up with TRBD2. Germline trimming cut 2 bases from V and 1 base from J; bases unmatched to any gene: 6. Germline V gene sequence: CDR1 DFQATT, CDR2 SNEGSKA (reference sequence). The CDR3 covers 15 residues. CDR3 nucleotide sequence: TGCAGTGCTAGAAGATCTAGCGGAGGCACAGATACGCAGTATTTT. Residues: CSARRSSGGTDTQYF.

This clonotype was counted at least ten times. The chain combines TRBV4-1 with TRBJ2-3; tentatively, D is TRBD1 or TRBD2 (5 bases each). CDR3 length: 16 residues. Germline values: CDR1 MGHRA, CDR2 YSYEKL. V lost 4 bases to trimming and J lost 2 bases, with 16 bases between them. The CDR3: CASSRGTFSTTDTQYF. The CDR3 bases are TGCGCCAGCAGCCGAGGGACCTTCTCTACCACAGATACGCAGTATTTT.

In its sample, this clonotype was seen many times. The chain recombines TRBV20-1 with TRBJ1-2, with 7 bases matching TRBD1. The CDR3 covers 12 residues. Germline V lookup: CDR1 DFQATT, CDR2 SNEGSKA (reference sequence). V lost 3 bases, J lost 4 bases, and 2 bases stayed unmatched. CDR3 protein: CSARGDSYGYTF. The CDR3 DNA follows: TGCAGTGCTAGGGGGGACAGCTATGGCTACACCTTC.

CDR3 nucleotides: TGTGCCAGCAGTTGGGGCCGGGGCTGGAATAACTTGTTCACCTTC. Translating it yields CASSWGRGWNNLFTF. The chain couples TRBV28 to TRBJ1-2; TRBD1 might be the D (5 bases). The ends were cut back, 4 bases at V and 13 bases at J, with 25 bases in the middle. CDR3 length equals 15 residues. Germline CDR1 reads MDHEN; CDR2 reads SYDVKM.

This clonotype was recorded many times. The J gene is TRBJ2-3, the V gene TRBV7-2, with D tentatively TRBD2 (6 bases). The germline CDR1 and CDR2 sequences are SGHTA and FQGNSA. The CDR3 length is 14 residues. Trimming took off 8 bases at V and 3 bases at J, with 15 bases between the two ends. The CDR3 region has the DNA TGTGCCAGCTCCCCCGGGAGATCGACAGATACGCAGTATTTT. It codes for CASSPGRSTDTQYF.

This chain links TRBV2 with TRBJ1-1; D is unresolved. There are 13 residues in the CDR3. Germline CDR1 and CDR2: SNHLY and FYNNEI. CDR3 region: CARSEVWGGEAFF. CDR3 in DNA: TGTGCAAGAAGTGAGGTGTGGGGTGGTGAAGCTTTCTTT.

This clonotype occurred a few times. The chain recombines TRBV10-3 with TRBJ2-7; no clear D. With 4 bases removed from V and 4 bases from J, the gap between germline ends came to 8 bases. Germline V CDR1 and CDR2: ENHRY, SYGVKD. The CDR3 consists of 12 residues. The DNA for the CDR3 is TGTGCCATCAGTGTAGAAGGTTACGAGCAGTACTTC. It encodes CAISVEGYEQYF.

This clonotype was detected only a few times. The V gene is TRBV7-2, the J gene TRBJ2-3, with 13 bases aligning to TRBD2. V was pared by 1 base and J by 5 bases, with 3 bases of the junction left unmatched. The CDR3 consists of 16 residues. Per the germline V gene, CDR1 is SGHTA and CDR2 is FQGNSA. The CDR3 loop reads CASSLGLAGGGDTQYF. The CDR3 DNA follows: TGTGCCAGCAGCTTAGGACTAGCGGGAGGTGGAGATACGCAGTATTTT.

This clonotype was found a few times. The CDR3 DNA follows: TGCAGCGTTGAAGATACTAGCGGGAGGGCCGTAGATACGCAGTATTTT. As protein: CSVEDTSGRAVDTQYF. The genes are TRBV29-1 and TRBJ2-3; 13 nucleotides line up with TRBD2. The CDR3 sequence is 16 residues long. Germline-derived CDR1 and CDR2 are SQVTM and ANQGSEA. Losses at the gene ends were 0 bases for V and 5 bases for J; bases not matched to a gene: 5.

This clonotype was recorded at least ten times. The CDR3 spells CASSLSGGANYGYTF. CDR3 sequence (DNA): TGTGCCAGCAGCCTCAGTGGGGGAGCTAACTATGGCTACACCTTC. The chain uses TRBV28 and TRBJ1-2; D is perhaps TRBD1 (5 bases). Germline CDR1 reads MDHEN; CDR2 reads SYDVKM. The CDR3 has 15 amino acids. V lost 6 bases, J lost 0 bases, and 14 bases lay in between.

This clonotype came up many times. The CDR3 is CASSVESARTYNEQFF. For the CDR3, the DNA is TGTGCCAGCAGCGTAGAGTCGGCTAGGACCTACAATGAGCAGTTCTTC. The chain links TRBV9 to TRBJ2-1; D remains unclear. CDR3 length: 16 amino acids. Germline V lookup: CDR1 SGDLS, CDR2 YYNGEE. Trimming shortened V by 0 bases and J by 2 bases, and 12 bases separated the two germline ends.

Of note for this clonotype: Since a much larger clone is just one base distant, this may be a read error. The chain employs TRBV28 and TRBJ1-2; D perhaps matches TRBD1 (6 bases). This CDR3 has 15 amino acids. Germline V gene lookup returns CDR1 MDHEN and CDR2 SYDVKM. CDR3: CASSPPPTGSYGCTF. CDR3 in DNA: TGTGCCAGCAGTCCGCCCCCAACAGGGAGCTATGGCTGCACCTTC.

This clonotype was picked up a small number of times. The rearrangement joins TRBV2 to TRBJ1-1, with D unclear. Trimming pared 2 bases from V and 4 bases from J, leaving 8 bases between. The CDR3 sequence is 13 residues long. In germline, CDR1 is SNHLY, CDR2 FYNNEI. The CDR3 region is CASSESQPTEAFF. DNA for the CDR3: TGTGCCAGCAGTGAATCGCAGCCCACTGAAGCTTTCTTT.

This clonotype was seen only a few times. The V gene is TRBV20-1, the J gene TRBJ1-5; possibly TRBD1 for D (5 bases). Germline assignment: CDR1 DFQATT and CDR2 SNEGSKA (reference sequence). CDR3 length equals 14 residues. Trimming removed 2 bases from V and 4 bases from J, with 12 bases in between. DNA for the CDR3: TGCAGTGCTAGACCCGGGACGGCGAATCAGCCCCAGCATTTT. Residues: CSARPGTANQPQHF.

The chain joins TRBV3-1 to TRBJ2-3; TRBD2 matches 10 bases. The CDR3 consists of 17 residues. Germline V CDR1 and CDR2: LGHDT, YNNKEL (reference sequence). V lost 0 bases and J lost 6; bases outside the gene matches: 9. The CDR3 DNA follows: TGTGCCAGCAGCCAAGATCACAGCGGGAGGGGGGATGATACGCAGTATTTT. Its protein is CASSQDHSGRGDDTQYF.

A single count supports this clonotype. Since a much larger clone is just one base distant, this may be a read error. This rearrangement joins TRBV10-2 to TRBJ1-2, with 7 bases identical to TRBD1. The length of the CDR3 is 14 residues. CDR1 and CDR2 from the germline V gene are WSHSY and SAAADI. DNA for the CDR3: TGCGCCAGCAGCGGGGACAGCCTTAACTATGGCGACACCTTC. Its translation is CASSGDSLNYGDTF.

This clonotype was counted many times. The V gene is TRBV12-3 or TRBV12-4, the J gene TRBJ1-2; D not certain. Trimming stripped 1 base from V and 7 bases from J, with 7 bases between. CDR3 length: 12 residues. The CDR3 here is CASSLGAPGYTF. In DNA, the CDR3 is TGTGCCAGCAGTTTAGGGGCACCTGGCTACACCTTC.

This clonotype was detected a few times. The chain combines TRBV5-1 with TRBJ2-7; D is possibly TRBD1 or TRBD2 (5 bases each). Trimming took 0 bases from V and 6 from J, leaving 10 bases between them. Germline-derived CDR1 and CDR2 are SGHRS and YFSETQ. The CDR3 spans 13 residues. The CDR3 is CASSLGGAIEQYF. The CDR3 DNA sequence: TGCGCCAGCAGCTTGGGAGGGGCCATCGAGCAGTACTTC. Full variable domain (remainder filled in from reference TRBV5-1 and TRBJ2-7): KAGVTQTPRYLIKTRGQQVTLSCSPISGHRSVSWYQQTPGQGLQFLFEYFSETQRNKGNFPGRFSGRQFSNSRSEMNVSTLELGDSALYLCASSLGGAIEQYFGPGTRLTVT.

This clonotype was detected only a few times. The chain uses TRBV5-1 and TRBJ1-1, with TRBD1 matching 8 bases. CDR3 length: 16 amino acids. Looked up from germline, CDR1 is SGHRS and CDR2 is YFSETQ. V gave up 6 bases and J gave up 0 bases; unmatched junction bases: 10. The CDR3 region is CASTIRQGHMNTEAFF. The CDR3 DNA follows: TGCGCCAGCACCATAAGACAGGGGCACATGAACACTGAAGCTTTCTTT.

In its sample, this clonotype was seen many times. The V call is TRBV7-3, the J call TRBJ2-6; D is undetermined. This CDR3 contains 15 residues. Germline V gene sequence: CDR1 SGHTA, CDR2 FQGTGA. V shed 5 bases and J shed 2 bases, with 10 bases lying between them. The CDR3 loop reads CASSQTETGANVLTF. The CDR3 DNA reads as TGTGCCAGCAGCCAAACAGAGACTGGGGCCAACGTCCTGACTTTC.